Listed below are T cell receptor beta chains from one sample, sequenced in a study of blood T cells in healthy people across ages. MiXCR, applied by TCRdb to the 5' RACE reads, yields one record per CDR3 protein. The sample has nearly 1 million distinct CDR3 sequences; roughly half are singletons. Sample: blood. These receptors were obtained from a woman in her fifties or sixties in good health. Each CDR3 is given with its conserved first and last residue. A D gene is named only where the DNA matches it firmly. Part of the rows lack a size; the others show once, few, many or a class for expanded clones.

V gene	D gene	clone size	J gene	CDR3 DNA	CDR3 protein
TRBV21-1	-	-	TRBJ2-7	TGTGCCAGCAGCAAGTTGAGCTACGAGCAGTACTTC	CASSKLSYEQYF
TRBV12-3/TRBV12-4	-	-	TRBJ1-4	TGTGCCAGCAGTTTAGCTGGGCGGGTTGAAAAACTGTTTTTT	CASSLAGRVEKLFF
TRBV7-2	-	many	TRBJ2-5	TGTGCCAGCAGCTTAACACTAACCTTGGAGACCCAGTACTTC	CASSLTLTLETQYF
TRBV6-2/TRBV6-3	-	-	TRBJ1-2	TGTGCCAGCAGTTACGATGCGACCGAAGAAAACTATGGCTACACCTTC	CASSYDATEENYGYTF
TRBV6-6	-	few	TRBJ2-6	TGTGCCAGCGGCCTGCACTCTGGGGCCAACGTCCTGACTTTC	CASGLHSGANVLTF
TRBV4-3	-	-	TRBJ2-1	TGCGCCGGCAGCCCCCTTTCCCTAGGCGGCAATGAGCAGTTCTTC	CAGSPLSLGGNEQFF
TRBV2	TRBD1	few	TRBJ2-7	TGTGCCAGCAGGGGGACAGCCTACGAGCAGTACTTC	CASRGTAYEQYF
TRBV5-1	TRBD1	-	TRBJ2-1	TGCGCCAGCAGCTCCTCGACAGGGGCCAATGAGCAGTTCTTC	CASSSSTGANEQFF
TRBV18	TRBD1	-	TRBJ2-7	TGTGCCAGCTCACTAACCGGGACAGGGGCCTCCTACGAGCAGTACTTC	CASSLTGTGASYEQYF
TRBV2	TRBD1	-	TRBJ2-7	TGTGCCAGCATGAATAGGACAGGGGGGCACTACGAGCAGTACTTC	CASMNRTGGHYEQYF
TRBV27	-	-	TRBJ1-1	TGTGCCAGCAGCCCCTGGAGAAACACTGAAGCTTTCTTT	CASSPWRNTEAFF
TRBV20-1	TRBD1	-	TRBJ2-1	TGCAGTGCCGCAGGGACAGGCTCCTACAATGAGCAGTTCTTC	CSAAGTGSYNEQFF
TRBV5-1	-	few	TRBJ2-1	TGCGCCAGCAGCTTGGAAGCGGTCTCCTACAATGAGCAGTTCTTC	CASSLEAVSYNEQFF
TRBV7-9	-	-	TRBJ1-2	TGTGCCAGCAGCTTGATCGGGGGAGACTATGGCTACACCTTC	CASSLIGGDYGYTF
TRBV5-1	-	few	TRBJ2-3	TGCGCCAGCAGCTTGGGTGTCGGGACGGGGCCCGATACGCAGTATTTT	CASSLGVGTGPDTQYF
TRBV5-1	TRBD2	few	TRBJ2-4	TGCGCCAGCAGCCTTCGGCTAGCGGGGCAAAACATTCAGTACTTC	CASSLRLAGQNIQYF
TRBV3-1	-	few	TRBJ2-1	TGTGCCAGCAGCCAAATGGGAGGAAACAATGAGCAGTTCTTC	CASSQMGGNNEQFF
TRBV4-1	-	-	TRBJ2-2	TGCGCCAGCGGCCAAGATTGGCGGTCCGGGGAGCTGTTTTTT	CASGQDWRSGELFF
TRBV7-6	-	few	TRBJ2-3	TGTGCCAGCAGCTCGCCCCTCGGAGATACGCAGTATTTT	CASSSPLGDTQYF
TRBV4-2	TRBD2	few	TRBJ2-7	TGTGCCAGCAGCGCCGGACTAGCGGGAAACTACGAGCAGTACTTC	CASSAGLAGNYEQYF
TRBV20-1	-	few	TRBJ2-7	TGCAGTGGTCGCAAGGGTGGAGGTAGCGAGCAGTACTTC	CSGRKGGGSEQYF
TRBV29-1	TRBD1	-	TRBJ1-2	TGCAGCGTTGAGCGGGACAGGGTTCGGGGCTACACCTTC	CSVERDRVRGYTF
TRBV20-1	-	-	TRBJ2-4	TGCAGTGCCCCGAGGCTAGCCAAAAACATTCAGTACTTC	CSAPRLAKNIQYF
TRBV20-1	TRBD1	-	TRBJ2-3	TGCAGTGCCAGACAGGGGGCCCTGGTGGCTGATACGCAGTATTTT	CSARQGALVADTQYF